The TCR beta chain under discussion was sequenced for a study of OX40 agonist ivuxolimab in advanced cancers. Notes on the research overall: Ivuxolimab was an agonistic, fully human IgG2 monoclonal antibody directed against OX40 (CD134), a costimulatory receptor. Intravenous ivuxolimab was administered to patients every 2 weeks at six dose levels: 0.01, 0.1, 0.3, 1.5, 3 and 10 mg/kg. Of the approximately 54 dose-escalation patients, hepatocellular carcinoma was present in about 20, melanoma in roughly 15, renal cell carcinoma in 9 and head and neck cancer in 9. A male proportion of almost 85% and a mean age of roughly 58 years, ranging from 23 to 79, were recorded for the dose-escalation cohort. Prior anti-PD-1, anti-PD-L1 or anti-CTLA-4 therapy was permitted, and approximately 42% of dose-escalation patients had received checkpoint inhibitors. Partial responses were achieved by three dose-escalation patients, of whom one had hepatocellular carcinoma and two had cutaneous melanoma. Peripheral TCRbeta sequencing was intended to test whether TCR sequence diversity was altered and clonal T-cell expansion was caused by ivuxolimab. The paper covers the monotherapy dose-escalation part of the phase I ivuxolimab trial, which included N of about 51 patients.

Including cysteine and phenylalanine, the CDR3 has 14 amino acids. Of the read, only the CDR3 DNA is kept; its 42 bases are in frame from base 1. V is shortened by 4 bases, J by 7 bases, and the region joining them spans 17 bases. The germline V gene supplies CDR1 SNHLY and CDR2 FYNNEI. This clone is a singleton in its sample. Its antigen has not been determined. Base quality data are lacking; no much larger clone is found one base away. Results the study describes overall, beyond this receptor: Low levels of normalized T-cell clonal expansion were also seen in some patients who did not respond. In the 0.1-3.0 mg/kg groups, partial responders were among the patients with the lowest normalized peripheral clonal expansion, particularly in CD8+ T cells. At doses of 0.1 to 3.0 mg/kg, clonal expansion of both CD4+ and CD8+ T cells in blood was seen between baseline and week 6. After ivuxolimab, CD8+ T cells had more expanded clones than CD4+ T cells on average. The antigen specificity of the peripheral T cells that underwent clonal expansion was not determined.

Patients with a history of autoimmune disease or receiving systemic immunosuppression were excluded from the trial. Peripheral blood for TCR sequencing was drawn from every dose cohort at baseline, at cycle 4 day 1 and at cycle 7 day 1. Samples came from an open-label, multicenter, first-in-human phase I dose-escalation trial of ivuxolimab. The trial enrolled adults with locally advanced or metastatic head and neck squamous cell, hepatocellular, melanoma or renal cell carcinoma. Before TCR sequencing, CD4+ and CD8+ T cells were separately sorted from peripheral blood. Genomic DNA was extracted from sorted cells for sequencing of the TCRbeta CDR3 region. TCRbeta CDR3 regions were sequenced using the immunoSEQ Assay. TCRdb carries this immuneACCESS record with in-frame sequences only. Its versions omit some clonotypes, under half of them owing to an unresolved V gene in the studies checked, with the rest unexplained. For this sample the table gives tens of thousands of clones, of which 84% were detected only once. Together, the top ten hold 6.9% of the sample.

The source of this sequence is an adult with an advanced solid tumor such as melanoma, head and neck, liver or kidney cancer. Sequences were derived from CD4+ or CD8+ T cells sorted from blood, sampled in a trial of the OX40 agonist ivuxolimab. The chain uses TRBV2 and TRBJ2-7; no D gene call is confident. The CDR3 protein sequence reads: CASSVGSLWYEQYF. At the DNA level, the sequence is TGTGCCAGCAGTGTGGGCAGTCTTTGGTATGAGCAGTACTTC.